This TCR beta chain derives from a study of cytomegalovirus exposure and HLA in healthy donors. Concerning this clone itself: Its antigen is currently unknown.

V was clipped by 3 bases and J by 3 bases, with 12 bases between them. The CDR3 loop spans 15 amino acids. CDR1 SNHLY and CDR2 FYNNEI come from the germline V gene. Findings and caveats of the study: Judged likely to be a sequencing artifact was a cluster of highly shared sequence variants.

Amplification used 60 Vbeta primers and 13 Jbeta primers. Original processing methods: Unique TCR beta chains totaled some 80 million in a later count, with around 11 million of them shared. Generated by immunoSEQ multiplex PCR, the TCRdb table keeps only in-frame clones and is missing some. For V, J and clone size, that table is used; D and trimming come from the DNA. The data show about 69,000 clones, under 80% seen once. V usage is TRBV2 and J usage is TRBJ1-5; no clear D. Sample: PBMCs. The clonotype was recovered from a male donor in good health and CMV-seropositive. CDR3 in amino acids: CASSDYSLHNQPQHF. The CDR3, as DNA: TGTGCCAGCAGTGATTACTCCCTGCACAATCAGCCCCAGCATTTT.